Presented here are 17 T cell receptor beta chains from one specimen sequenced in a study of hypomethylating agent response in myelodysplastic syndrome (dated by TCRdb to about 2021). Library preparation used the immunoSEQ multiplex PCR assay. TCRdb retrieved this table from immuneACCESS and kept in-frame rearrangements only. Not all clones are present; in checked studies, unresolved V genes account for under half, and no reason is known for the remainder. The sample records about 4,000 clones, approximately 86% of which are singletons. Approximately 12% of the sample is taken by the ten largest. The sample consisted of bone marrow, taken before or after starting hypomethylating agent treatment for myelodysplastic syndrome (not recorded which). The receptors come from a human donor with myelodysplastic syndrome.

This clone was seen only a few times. The CDR3 reads CASSLAAMGYGYTF. CDR3 bases: TGTGCCAGCAGCCTCGCGGCGATGGGGTATGGCTACACCTTC. This rearrangement joins TRBV16 to TRBJ1-2; no definite D call. This CDR3 contains 14 residues. Germline-derived CDR1 and CDR2 are KGHSY and FQNENV. Trimming cost V 4 bases and J 5 bases, with 14 bases left between them.

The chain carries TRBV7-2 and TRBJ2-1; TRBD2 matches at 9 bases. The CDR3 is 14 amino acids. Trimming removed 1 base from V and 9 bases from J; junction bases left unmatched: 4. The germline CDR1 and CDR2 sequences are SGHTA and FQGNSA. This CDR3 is CASSLVRGRGEQFF. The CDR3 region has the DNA TGTGCCAGCAGCTTAGTGCGCGGGAGGGGTGAGCAGTTCTTC.

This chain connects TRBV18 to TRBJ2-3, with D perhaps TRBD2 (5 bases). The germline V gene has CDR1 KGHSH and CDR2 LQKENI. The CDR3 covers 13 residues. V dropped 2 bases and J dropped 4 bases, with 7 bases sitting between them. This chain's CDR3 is CASSPTGADTQYF. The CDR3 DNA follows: TGTGCCAGCTCACCAACCGGGGCAGATACGCAGTATTTT. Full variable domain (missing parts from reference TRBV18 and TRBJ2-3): NAGVMQNPRHLVRRRGQEARLRCSPMKGHSHVYWYRQLPEEGLKFMVYLQKENIIDESGMPKERFSAEFPKEGPSILRIQQVVRGDSAAYFCASSPTGADTQYFGPGTRLTVL.

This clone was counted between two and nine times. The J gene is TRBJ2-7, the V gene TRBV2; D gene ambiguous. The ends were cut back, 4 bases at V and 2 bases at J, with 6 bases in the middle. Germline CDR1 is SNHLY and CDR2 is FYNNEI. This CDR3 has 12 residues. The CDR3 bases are TGTGCCAGCAGTGGGACCCCCTACGAGCAGTACTTC. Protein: CASSGTPYEQYF.

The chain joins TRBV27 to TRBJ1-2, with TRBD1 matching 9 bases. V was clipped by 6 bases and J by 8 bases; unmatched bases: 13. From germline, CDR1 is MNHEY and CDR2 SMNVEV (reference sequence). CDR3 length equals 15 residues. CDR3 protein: CASRPTVGQGYGYTF. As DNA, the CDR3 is TGTGCCAGCAGGCCGACCGTGGGACAGGGATACGGCTACACCTTC.

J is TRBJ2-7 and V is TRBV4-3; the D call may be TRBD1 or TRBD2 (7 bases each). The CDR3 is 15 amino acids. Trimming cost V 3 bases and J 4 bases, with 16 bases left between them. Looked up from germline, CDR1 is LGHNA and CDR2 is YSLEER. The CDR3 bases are TGCGCCAGCAGCCAGGAGGCAGGGGGAGGGTACGAGCAGTACTTC. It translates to CASSQEAGGGYEQYF.

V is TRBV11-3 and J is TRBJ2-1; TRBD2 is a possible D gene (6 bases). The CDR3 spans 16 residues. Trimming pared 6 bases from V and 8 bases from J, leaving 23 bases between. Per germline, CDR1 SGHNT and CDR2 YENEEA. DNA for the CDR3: TGTGCCAGCAGTCCCGGGGCGGGGTTTGACGGCGATGAGCAGTTCTTC. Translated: CASSPGAGFDGDEQFF.

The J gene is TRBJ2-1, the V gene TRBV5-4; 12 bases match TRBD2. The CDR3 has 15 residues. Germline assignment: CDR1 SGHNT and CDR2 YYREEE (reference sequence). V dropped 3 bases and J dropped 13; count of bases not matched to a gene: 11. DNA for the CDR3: TGTGCCAGCAGCTCCACGACTAGCGGGAGTGGGGGACAGTTCTTC. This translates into CASSSTTSGSGGQFF.

The CDR3 DNA follows: TGTGCCAGCATCAATCAGGGGCTTTCTAATGAAAAACTGTTTTTT. Translation: CASINQGLSNEKLFF. J is TRBJ1-4 and V is TRBV6-6; D is perhaps TRBD1 (6 bases). This CDR3 is built from 15 residues. The V gene's germline CDR1 is MNHNY and CDR2 SVGAGI (reference sequence). V lost 7 bases to trimming and J lost 3 bases, with 15 bases between them.

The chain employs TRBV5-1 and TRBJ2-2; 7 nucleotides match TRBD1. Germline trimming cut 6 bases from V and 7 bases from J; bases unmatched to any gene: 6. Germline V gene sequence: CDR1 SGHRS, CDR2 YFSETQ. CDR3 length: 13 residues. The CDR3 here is CASNNRGGGELFF. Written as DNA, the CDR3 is TGCGCCAGCAACAACAGGGGCGGCGGGGAGCTGTTTTTT.

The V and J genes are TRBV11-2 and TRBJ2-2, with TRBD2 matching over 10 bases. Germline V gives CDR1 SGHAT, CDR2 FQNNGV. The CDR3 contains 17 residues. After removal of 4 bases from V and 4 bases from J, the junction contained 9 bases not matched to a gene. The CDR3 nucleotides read TGTGCCAGCAGCTCGCCCCTGACTAGCGGGCCCACCGGGGAGCTGTTTTTT. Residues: CASSSPLTSGPTGELFF.

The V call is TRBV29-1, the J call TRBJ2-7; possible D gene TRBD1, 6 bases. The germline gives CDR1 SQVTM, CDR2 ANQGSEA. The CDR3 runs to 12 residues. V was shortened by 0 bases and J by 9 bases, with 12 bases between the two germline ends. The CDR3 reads CSVEDGTSTQYF. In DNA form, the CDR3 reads TGCAGCGTTGAAGATGGGACATCCACGCAGTACTTC.

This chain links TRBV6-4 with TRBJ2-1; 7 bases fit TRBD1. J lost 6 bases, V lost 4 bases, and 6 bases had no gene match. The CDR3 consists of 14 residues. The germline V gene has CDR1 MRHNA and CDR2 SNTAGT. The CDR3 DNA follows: TGTGCCAGCAGTGCTTCGACAGGGCTCAATGAGCAGTTCTTC. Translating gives CASSASTGLNEQFF.

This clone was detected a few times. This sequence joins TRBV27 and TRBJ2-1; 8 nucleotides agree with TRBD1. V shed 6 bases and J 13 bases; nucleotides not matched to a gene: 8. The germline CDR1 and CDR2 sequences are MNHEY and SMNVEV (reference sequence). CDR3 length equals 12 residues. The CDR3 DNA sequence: TGTGCCAGCAGCGTTCAGGGGGCGGAACAGTTCTTC. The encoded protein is CASSVQGAEQFF.

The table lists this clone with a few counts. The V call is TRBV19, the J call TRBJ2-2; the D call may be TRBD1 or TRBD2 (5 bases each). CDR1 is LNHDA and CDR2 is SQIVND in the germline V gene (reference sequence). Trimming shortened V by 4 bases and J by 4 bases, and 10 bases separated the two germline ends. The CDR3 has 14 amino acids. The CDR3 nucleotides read TGTGCCAGTAGTACCGGGACCTTCACCGGGGAGCTGTTTTTT. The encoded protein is CASSTGTFTGELFF.

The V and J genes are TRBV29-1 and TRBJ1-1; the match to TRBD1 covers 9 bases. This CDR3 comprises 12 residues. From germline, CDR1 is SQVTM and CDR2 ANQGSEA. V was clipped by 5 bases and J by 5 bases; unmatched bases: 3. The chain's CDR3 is CSVFGQGTEAFF. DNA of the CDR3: TGCAGCGTTTTCGGACAGGGGACTGAAGCTTTCTTT.

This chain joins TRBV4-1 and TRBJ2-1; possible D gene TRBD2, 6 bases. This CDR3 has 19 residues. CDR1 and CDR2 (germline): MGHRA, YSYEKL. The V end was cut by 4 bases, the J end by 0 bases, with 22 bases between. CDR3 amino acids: CASSPTTTMTGDSYNEQFF. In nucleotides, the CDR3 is TGCGCCAGCAGCCCGACAACTACCATGACGGGGGACTCCTACAATGAGCAGTTCTTC.